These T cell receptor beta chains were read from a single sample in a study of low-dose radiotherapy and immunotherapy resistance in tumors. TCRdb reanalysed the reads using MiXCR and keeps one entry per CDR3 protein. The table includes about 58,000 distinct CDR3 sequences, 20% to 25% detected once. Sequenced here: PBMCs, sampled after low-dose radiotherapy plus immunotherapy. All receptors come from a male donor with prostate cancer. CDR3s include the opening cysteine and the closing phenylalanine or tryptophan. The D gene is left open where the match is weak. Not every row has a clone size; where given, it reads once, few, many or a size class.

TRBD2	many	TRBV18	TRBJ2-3	CASSLTTSGRLADTQYF	TGTGCCAGCTCACTGACAACTAGCGGGAGATTGGCAGATACGCAGTATTTT
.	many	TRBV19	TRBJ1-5	CASSPRGAGDNSNQPQHF	TGTGCCAGTAGTCCTCGGGGGGCTGGGGATAATAGCAATCAGCCCCAGCATTTT
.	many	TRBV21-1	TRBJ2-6	CASSKRAGAGANVLTF	TGTGCCAGCAGCAAACGGGCGGGAGCTGGGGCCAACGTCCTGACTTTC
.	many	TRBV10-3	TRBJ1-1	CAISTGARNTEAFF	TGTGCCATCAGTACAGGAGCCCGAAACACTGAAGCTTTCTTT
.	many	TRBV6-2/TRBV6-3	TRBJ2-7	CASRRTGPPEQYF	TGTGCCAGCAGGAGAACAGGGCCGCCCGAGCAGTACTTC
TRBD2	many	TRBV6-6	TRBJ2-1	CASSKTSGFYNEQFF	TGTGCCAGCAGTAAGACTAGCGGGTTCTACAATGAGCAGTTCTTC
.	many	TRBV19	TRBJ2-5	CASSTQGIETQYF	TGTGCCAGTAGTACACAGGGAATCGAGACCCAGTACTTC
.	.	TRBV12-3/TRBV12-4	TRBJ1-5	CASSRQNAGAQPQHF	TGTGCCAGCAGCAGACAAAATGCCGGGGCTCAGCCCCAGCATTTT
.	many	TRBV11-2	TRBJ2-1	CASSLSTGTEQFF	TGTGCCAGCAGTTTATCTACAGGTACCGAGCAGTTCTTC
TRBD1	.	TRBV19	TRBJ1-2	CASSIQGALGYTF	TGTGCCAGTAGTATACAGGGGGCGCTTGGCTACACCTTC
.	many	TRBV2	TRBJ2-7	CASDRNSYEQYF	TGTGCGAGCGACCGAAACTCCTACGAGCAGTACTTC
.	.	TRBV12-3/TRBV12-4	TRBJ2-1	CASSYHNEQFF	TGTGCCAGCAGTTATCACAATGAGCAGTTCTTC
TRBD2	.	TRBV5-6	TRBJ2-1	CASSLRGMRGAVNEQFF	TGTGCCAGCAGCTTGCGGGGTATGCGGGGGGCCGTCAATGAGCAGTTCTTC
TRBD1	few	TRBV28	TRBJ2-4	CASSSRQGENIQYF	TGTGCCAGCAGTTCCAGACAGGGCGAAAACATTCAGTACTTC
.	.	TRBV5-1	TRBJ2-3	CASSLARGDTQYF	TGCGCCAGCAGCTTGGCCCGAGGGGATACGCAGTATTTT
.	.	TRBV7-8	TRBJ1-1	CASCWASNTEAFF	TGTGCCAGTTGTTGGGCTTCGAACACTGAAGCTTTCTTT
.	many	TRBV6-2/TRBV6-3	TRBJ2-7	CASSYWGEQYF	TGTGCCAGCAGTTACTGGGGCGAGCAGTACTTC
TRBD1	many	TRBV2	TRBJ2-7	CASGTDSYEQYF	TGTGCCAGCGGGACAGACTCCTACGAGCAGTACTTC
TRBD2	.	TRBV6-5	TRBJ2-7	CASRGAGGSGYDQYF	TGTGCCAGCAGAGGGGCGGGAGGGTCAGGTTACGATCAGTACTTC
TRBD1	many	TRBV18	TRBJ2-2	CASSTGGRSTGELFF	TGTGCCAGCTCAACAGGGGGCAGATCGACCGGGGAGCTGTTTTTT
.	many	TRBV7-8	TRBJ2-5	CASSLRRGTQRETQYF	TGTGCCAGCAGCTTAAGGCGAGGAACCCAGCGGGAGACCCAGTACTTC
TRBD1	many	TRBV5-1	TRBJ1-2	CASRRTGDNYGYTF	TGCGCCAGCAGAAGGACAGGGGACAACTATGGCTACACCTTC
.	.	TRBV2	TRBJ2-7	CASSGVVSYEQYF	TGTGCCAGCAGTGGGGTCGTTTCCTACGAGCAGTACTTC
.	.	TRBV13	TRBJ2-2	CASTALGQGTGELFF	TGTGCCAGCACCGCATTGGGCCAGGGCACCGGGGAGCTGTTTTTT
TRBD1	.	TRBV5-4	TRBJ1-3	CASSQDRAGNTIYF	TGTGCCAGCAGCCAGGACAGGGCTGGAAACACCATATATTTT
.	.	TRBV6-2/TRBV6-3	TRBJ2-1	CASSSGVGNEQFF	TGTGCCAGCAGTTCCGGAGTAGGCAATGAGCAGTTCTTC
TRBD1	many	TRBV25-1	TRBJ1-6	CASSDEAGGYSPLHF	TGTGCCAGCAGTGATGAGGCAGGGGGCTATTCACCCCTCCACTTT
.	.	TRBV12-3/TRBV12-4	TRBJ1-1	CASTIQGVQVAFF	TGTGCCAGCACCATACAGGGAGTACAGGTAGCTTTCTTT
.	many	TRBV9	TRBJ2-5	CASSEDWDQETQYF	TGTGCCAGCAGCGAGGACTGGGACCAAGAGACCCAGTACTTC
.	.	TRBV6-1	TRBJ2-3	CASSEASVTDTQYF	TGTGCCAGCAGTGAAGCCAGTGTCACAGATACGCAGTATTTT
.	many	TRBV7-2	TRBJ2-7	CASSLGRQSYEQYF	TGTGCCAGCAGCTTAGGGAGGCAGTCCTACGAGCAGTACTTC
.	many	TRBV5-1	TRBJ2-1	CASSLHGRGVYNEQFF	TGCGCCAGCAGCTTACACGGGAGAGGGGTGTACAATGAGCAGTTCTTC
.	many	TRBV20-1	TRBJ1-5	CSATGQSDQPQHF	TGCAGTGCTACAGGGCAGTCGGACCAGCCCCAGCATTTT
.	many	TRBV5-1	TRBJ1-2	CASSLRTNVGGYTF	TGCGCCAGCAGCTTGAGGACCAACGTGGGCGGCTACACCTTC
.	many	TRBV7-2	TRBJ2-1	CASSFGLRRGNEQFF	TGTGCCAGCAGCTTCGGCTTACGGAGGGGGAATGAGCAGTTCTTC
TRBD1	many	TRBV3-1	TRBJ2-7	CASSHRQGHPQEQYF	TGTGCCAGCAGCCACCGACAGGGCCACCCCCAGGAGCAGTACTTC
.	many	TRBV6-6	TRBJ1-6	CASSSSDNSPLHF	TGTGCCAGCAGTTCCAGTGATAATTCACCCCTCCACTTT
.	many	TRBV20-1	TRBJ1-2	CSASPGGRYRGYGYTF	TGCAGTGCTAGTCCGGGGGGGCGATATAGGGGCTATGGCTACACCTTC
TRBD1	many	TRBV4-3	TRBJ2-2	CASSQDTGGAAGELFF	TGCGCCAGCAGCCAAGATACAGGGGGCGCGGCCGGGGAGCTGTTTTTT
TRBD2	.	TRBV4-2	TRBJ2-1	CASSQETSGSVDEQFF	TGTGCCAGCAGCCAAGAGACTAGCGGGAGCGTCGATGAGCAGTTCTTC
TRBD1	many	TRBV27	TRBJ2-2	CASSVTGVNTGELFF	TGTGCCAGCAGCGTGACAGGGGTCAACACCGGGGAGCTGTTTTTT
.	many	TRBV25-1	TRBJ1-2	CASGQGTAFYTF	TGTGCCAGCGGTCAGGGGACGGCGTTTTACACCTTC
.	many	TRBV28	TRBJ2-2	CASRTRNTGELFF	TGTGCCAGCAGGACGAGAAACACCGGGGAGCTGTTTTTT
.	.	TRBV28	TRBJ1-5	CASSTGRPQPQHF	TGTGCCAGCAGCACAGGGCGACCTCAGCCCCAGCATTTT
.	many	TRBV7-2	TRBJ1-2	CASSLAQTYGYTF	TGTGCCAGCAGCTTAGCGCAGACCTATGGCTACACCTTC
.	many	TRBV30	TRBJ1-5	CAWTLGTDSNQPQHF	TGTGCCTGGACCCTGGGTACAGATAGCAATCAGCCCCAGCATTTT
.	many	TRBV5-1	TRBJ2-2	CASSLADGNTGELFF	TGCGCCAGCAGCTTGGCAGATGGGAACACCGGGGAGCTGTTTTTT
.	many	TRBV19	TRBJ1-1	CASSPEGVRTEAFF	TGTGCCAGTAGTCCAGAGGGCGTGAGGACTGAAGCTTTCTTT
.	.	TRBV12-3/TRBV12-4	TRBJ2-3	CASSLGGSTDTQYF	TGTGCCAGCAGTTTAGGCGGGAGCACAGATACGCAGTATTTT
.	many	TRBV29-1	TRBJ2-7	CSVSAGTDYEQYF	TGCAGCGTTTCGGCCGGGACCGACTACGAGCAGTACTTC
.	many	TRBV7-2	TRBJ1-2	CASSLATSGSQISYGYTF	TGTGCCAGCAGCTTAGCCACATCGGGATCGCAAATCTCCTATGGCTACACCTTC
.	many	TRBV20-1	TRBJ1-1	CSARLGGAGGAEAFF	TGCAGTGCTAGATTGGGCGGGGCCGGGGGGGCTGAAGCTTTCTTT
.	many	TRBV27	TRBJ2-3	CASSLSGRADTQYF	TGTGCCAGCAGTTTATCTGGGCGCGCAGATACGCAGTATTTT
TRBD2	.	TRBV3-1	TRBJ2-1	CASTRLAGVYEQFF	TGTGCCAGCACCCGTCTAGCGGGAGTTTATGAGCAGTTCTTC
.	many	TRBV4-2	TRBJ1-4	CASSQSNRPDTNEKLFF	TGTGCCAGCAGCCAAAGCAACCGGCCGGATACTAATGAAAAACTGTTTTTT
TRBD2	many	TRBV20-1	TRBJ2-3	CSARIAGVPEDTQYF	TGCAGTGCTAGAATAGCGGGAGTTCCGGAGGATACGCAGTATTTT
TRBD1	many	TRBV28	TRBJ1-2	CASSSPLIDRDGYTF	TGTGCCAGCAGTTCCCCCCTAATCGACAGGGATGGCTACACCTTC
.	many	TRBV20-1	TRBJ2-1	CSARDPQPNEQFF	TGCAGTGCTAGAGATCCCCAGCCCAATGAGCAGTTCTTC
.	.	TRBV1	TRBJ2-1	CTSSPTSGRAGNEQFF	TGCACCAGCAGCCCGACTAGCGGGAGGGCCGGGAATGAGCAGTTCTTC